This T cell receptor beta chain was retrieved from a study of beta chain features in type 1 diabetes. Overall study: Patient and healthy donor groups were alike in age, gender and cell yields.

This clone was counted between two and nine times. Its cognate antigen is unknown. Sequencing targeted expressed TCRB transcripts, as all isolated RNA had been reverse transcribed. Data came from immunoSEQ multiplex PCR; TCRdb stores just in-frame clones and leaves some out. Of almost 250,000 clones in the sample, about 14% are singletons; the top ten hold approximately 0.024%. Study conclusions and caveats: Patients with Type 1 diabetes showed moderately but significantly shorter TCRB CDR3s in all four CD4+ subsets. At VDJ recombination sites, type 1 diabetes patients had fewer insertions and more deleted nucleotides.

Naive, central memory, regulatory and stem cell-like memory cells within the CD4+ compartment were sorted using CD45RO/CCR7/CD25/CD127/CD95/CD27. The ends were cut back, 1 base at V and 1 base at J, with 14 bases in the middle. The CDR3 is 16 residues long. CDR1 LGHNT and CDR2 FRNRAP come from the germline V gene. This clonotype was obtained from a middle-aged woman in good health. Sample: naive CD4+ T cells from blood. This sequence joins TRBV12-5 and TRBJ2-7, with D possibly being TRBD1 (5 bases). As DNA, the CDR3 is TGTGCTAGTGGTTTGGCCCCTTTTGACAGATCCTACGAGCAGTACTTC. As protein: CASGLAPFDRSYEQYF.